This entry features one T cell receptor beta chain sequence. This record comes from a study of blood T cell repertoires in COVID-19. Study as a whole: COVID-19 samples from acute and convalescent phases originated in the United States, Italy and Spain. The cDNA or gDNA used as material had been derived from T cells, B-cell-depleted T cells, or PBMCs.

In the original workflow: Reference gene primers were amplified, and this amplification served to estimate nucleated cell counts. Only in-frame clones appear in the TCRdb table, and some are missing; sequencing was by immunoSEQ multiplex PCR. The V and J calls and clone size are taken from that table; D and trimming were inferred from the DNA. The table lists 45,000 to 65,000 clones, roughly 76% of them singletons. The V and J ends lost 3 bases and 2 bases respectively, with 7 bases between them. The CDR3 runs 14 residues. Germline CDR1 LGHDT, CDR2 YNNKEL (reference sequence). The receptor's source is a woman aged 60 to 75 with acute or convalescent COVID-19. The chain combines TRBV3-1 (or the pseudogene TRBV3-2) with TRBJ2-2; weak D call: TRBD1 (5 bases). Sequenced material: peripheral blood. The CDR3, as DNA: TGTGCCAGCAGCCAGGGGCCAAACACCGGGGAGCTGTTTTTT. Translating it yields CASSQGPNTGELFF.